These 20 T cell receptor beta chains share one sample of origin, sequenced in a study of shared clonotypes between healthy human individuals. TCRdb's copy holds only in-frame clones and misses some; the assay was immunoSEQ multiplex PCR. The profile shows about 2 million clones, roughly 94% of them singletons. Material: naive CD4+ T cells sorted from blood. Regarding subset: CD45RA+ positively selected. These receptor sequences come from a man aged 18 to 30 in good health.

The chain recombines TRBV19 with TRBJ1-5; possibly TRBD1 for D (6 bases). The V gene lost 4 bases and the J gene lost 2 bases, with 18 bases spanning the gap. This CDR3 spans 17 amino acids. Germline V gives CDR1 LNHDA, CDR2 SQIVND (reference sequence). CDR3 bases: TGTGCCAGTAGTACAGTGACCACAGGGCTGGGCAATCAGCCCCAGCATTTT. The encoded protein is CASSTVTTGLGNQPQHF.

This chain joins TRBV9 and TRBJ2-7; TRBD1 matches at 9 bases. The germline V gene encodes CDR1 SGDLS and CDR2 YYNGEE. This CDR3 region has 15 residues. The J segment lost 3 bases and the V segment lost 4 bases, leaving 8 bases of the junction unmatched. DNA for the CDR3: TGTGCCAGCAGCCCTTCGGGACAGGGATTCTACGAGCAGTACTTC. This translates into CASSPSGQGFYEQYF.

This chain connects TRBV28 to TRBJ1-5, with D uncertain. The CDR3 sequence is 14 residues long. Trimming took 3 bases from V and 0 from J, leaving 6 bases between them. Germline lookup yields CDR1 MDHEN and CDR2 SYDVKM. CDR3 DNA sequence: TGTGCCAGCAGTTTTATTAATAGCAATCAGCCCCAGCATTTT. Translated: CASSFINSNQPQHF.

This clone was seen only once. The chain uses TRBV5-6 and TRBJ1-1; no firm D call. Trimming removed 0 bases at V and 8 bases at J, with 20 bases between. The V gene's germline CDR1 is SGHDT and CDR2 YYEEEE. The CDR3 length is 16 residues. The CDR3 loop reads CASSLEFGRQAVEAFF. The CDR3 DNA sequence: TGTGCCAGCAGCTTGGAATTTGGACGGCAGGCTGTAGAAGCTTTCTTT.

CDR3 sequence: CAIRVTGAGEQYF. In DNA, the CDR3 is TGTGCCATCAGGGTGACAGGGGCGGGCGAGCAGTACTTC. The V call is TRBV10-3, the J call TRBJ2-7; 8 bases match TRBD1. With 6 bases clipped from V and 6 bases from J, the junction kept 7 bases outside the gene matches. CDR1 ENHRY and CDR2 SYGVKD come from the germline V gene. This CDR3 comprises 13 residues.

The chain joins TRBV19 to TRBJ2-7; D is possibly TRBD1 or TRBD2 (5 bases each). Germline V gives CDR1 LNHDA, CDR2 SQIVND (reference sequence). Trimming took 1 base from V and 3 from J, leaving 7 bases between them. The CDR3 totals 13 residues. The CDR3 region is CASSIGDGYEQYF. The CDR3 DNA is TGTGCCAGTAGTATAGGGGACGGCTACGAGCAGTACTTC.

V and J are TRBV6-4 and TRBJ1-6; D gene ambiguous. CDR3 length: 14 residues. Per germline, CDR1 MRHNA and CDR2 SNTAGT. With 5 bases removed from V and 7 bases from J, the gap between germline ends came to 12 bases. CDR3 sequence (DNA): TGTGCCAGCAGTTCCGTTCCTGGGAATTCACCCCTCCACTTT. Its protein product is CASSSVPGNSPLHF.

This clone was observed a single time. The chain uses TRBV7-2 and TRBJ1-1; no clear D gene. The CDR3 sequence is 13 residues long. Trimming removed 4 bases from V and 6 bases from J, with 12 bases in between. Germline-derived CDR1 and CDR2 are SGHTA and FQGNSA. This chain's CDR3 is CASSSGRESEAFF. Here the CDR3 DNA reads TGTGCCAGCAGCTCTGGTAGGGAATCTGAAGCTTTCTTT.

This chain links TRBV18 with TRBJ1-5, with TRBD1 matching 8 bases. This CDR3 has 14 residues. Germline CDR1 is KGHSH and CDR2 is LQKENI. V gave up 4 bases and J gave up 5 bases; unmatched junction bases: 4. CDR3 protein: CASSHGQGDQPQHF. The CDR3, as DNA: TGTGCCAGCTCACACGGACAGGGCGATCAGCCCCAGCATTTT.

Only one count was recorded for this clone. This chain uses TRBV29-1 with TRBJ2-3; D remains unclear. Trimming pared 5 bases from V and 10 bases from J, leaving 16 bases between. The germline V gene encodes CDR1 SQVTM and CDR2 ANQGSEA. The CDR3 runs 12 residues. CDR3 region: CSVLRVGMAQYF. CDR3 sequence (DNA): TGCAGCGTTCTTAGGGTCGGTATGGCGCAGTATTTT.

V and J are TRBV28 and TRBJ1-1; tentatively, D is TRBD1 (5 bases). The CDR3 covers 14 residues. Germline V gene sequence: CDR1 MDHEN, CDR2 SYDVKM. Trimming removed 6 bases from V and 6 bases from J, with 17 bases in between. Here the CDR3 DNA reads TGTGCCAGCAGCTTACACGCTGGGGGGGCTGAAGCTTTCTTT. This encodes CASSLHAGGAEAFF.

In nucleotides, the CDR3 is TGTGCCATCACGACGGGACCGAACACTGAAGCTTTCTTT. Amino acid sequence: CAITTGPNTEAFF. V usage is TRBV10-3 and J usage is TRBJ1-1; possible D gene TRBD1, 5 bases. The germline V gene encodes CDR1 ENHRY and CDR2 SYGVKD. V was trimmed by 7 bases and J by 1 base, leaving 10 bases between them. The CDR3 covers 13 residues.

Of note for this clone: At one end, the junction sequence differs from germline, possibly due to a read error. This chain links TRBV6-7 with TRBJ2-6, with a tentative D call TRBD1 (6 bases). TRBV6-7 is identified as an open reading frame with a role that is uncertain. The CDR3 extends over 18 amino acids. The CDR3 nucleotides are TGCGTCGATTATGGGAGTCAGGGGATTCTCTCCGGGGCCAACGTCCTGACTTTC. Translating it yields CVDYGSQGILSGANVLTF.

V and J are TRBV10-2 and TRBJ1-2, with 7 nucleotides matching TRBD1. Germline V gives CDR1 WSHSY, CDR2 SAAADI. This CDR3 is built from 14 residues. Trimming at V came to 6 bases and at J to 4 bases, leaving 8 bases not matched to a gene. The CDR3 region has the DNA TGCGCCAGCAGGGGAGGGGGCCACGGCTATGGCTACACCTTC. This codes for CASRGGGHGYGYTF.

The chain recombines TRBV6-1 with TRBJ2-7; 10 nucleotides agree with TRBD2. The ends lost 2 bases at V and 3 bases at J; junction bases unmatched: 7. Germline lookup yields CDR1 MNHNS and CDR2 SASEGT. CDR3 size: 16 residues. CDR3 amino acids: CASSESASGRLYEQYF. As DNA, the CDR3 is TGTGCCAGCAGTGAATCGGCTAGCGGGAGACTCTACGAGCAGTACTTC.

The J gene is TRBJ2-7, the V gene TRBV5-4; D remains unclear. The germline gives CDR1 SGHNT, CDR2 YYREEE (reference sequence). V was clipped by 2 bases and J by 0 bases, with 9 bases between them. The CDR3 has 14 residues. This CDR3 is CASSFSASSYEQYF. The CDR3 DNA reads as TGTGCCAGCAGCTTTTCTGCCAGCTCCTACGAGCAGTACTTC. Full variable domain (missing parts from reference TRBV5-4 and TRBJ2-7): ETGVTQSPTHLIKTRGQQVTLRCSSQSGHNTVSWYQQALGQGPQFIFQYYREEENGRGNFPPRFSGLQFPNYSSELNVNALELDDSALYLCASSFSASSYEQYFGPGTRLTVT.

The chain carries TRBV28 and TRBJ1-2; D possibly corresponds to TRBD1 (6 bases). The CDR3 covers 12 residues. Germline V CDR1 and CDR2: MDHEN, SYDVKM. V was clipped by 6 bases and J by 10 bases, with 15 bases between them. CDR3 residues: CASSSTGGLYTF. The CDR3 DNA is TGTGCCAGCAGCTCCACGGGGGGGCTCTACACCTTC.

The rearrangement joins TRBV5-1 to TRBJ1-3; possible D gene TRBD1, 5 bases. The CDR3 sequence is 16 residues long. The V gene's germline CDR1 is SGHRS and CDR2 YFSETQ. Trimming cost V 0 bases and J 4 bases, with 14 bases left between them. CDR3 sequence reads: CASSLAGWVGGNTIYF. CDR3 DNA sequence: TGCGCCAGCAGCTTGGCAGGGTGGGTCGGCGGAAACACCATATATTTT.

The chain couples TRBV5-1 to TRBJ1-3; D gene ambiguous. Germline-derived CDR1 and CDR2 are SGHRS and YFSETQ. The CDR3 is made up of 16 amino acids. V lost 0 bases to trimming and J lost 0 bases, with 10 bases between them. The CDR3 is CASSLEPSPSGNTIYF. For the CDR3, the DNA is TGCGCCAGCAGCTTGGAACCTTCCCCCTCTGGAAACACCATATATTTT.

This sequence joins TRBV4-2 and TRBJ1-5; D uncertain. Trimming removed 1 base at V and 1 base at J, with 5 bases between. The germline CDR1 and CDR2 sequences are LGHNA and YNFKEQ. The CDR3 length is 14 residues. In DNA form, the CDR3 reads TGTGCCAGCAGCCAAGTAGGCAGCAATCAGCCCCAGCATTTT. This gives the protein CASSQVGSNQPQHF.